Below, 15 T cell receptor beta chains from the same sample are listed, as sequenced in a study of blood T cell repertoires in COVID-19. Clones were sequenced by immunoSEQ multiplex PCR, and TCRdb holds only the in-frame ones, with some missing. The sample consists of approximately 220,000 clones, roughly four fifths of them appearing once. Source material: peripheral blood. These receptors originate from a woman between 25 and 40 years old who had recovered from COVID-19.

The rearrangement links TRBV5-1 to TRBJ1-6, with TRBD1 matching over 8 bases. Trimming removed 2 bases from V and 6 bases from J; junction bases left unmatched: 4. CDR3 length equals 15 residues. From germline, CDR1 is SGHRS and CDR2 YFSETQ. This chain's CDR3 is CASSFGTGPNSPLHF. Here the CDR3 DNA reads TGCGCCAGCAGCTTCGGGACAGGCCCTAATTCACCCCTCCACTTT. Supplemented by reference TRBV5-1 and TRBJ1-6, the full variable domain reads KAGVTQTPRYLIKTRGQQVTLSCSPISGHRSVSWYQQTPGQGLQFLFEYFSETQRNKGNFPGRFSGRQFSNSRSEMNVSTLELGDSALYLCASSFGTGPNSPLHFGNGTRLTVT.

The chain joins TRBV6-5 to TRBJ2-5, with a tentative D call TRBD1 (8 bases). Between the trimmed V and J ends, which lost 10 bases and 5 bases, there was a span of 23 bases. Germline loops: CDR1 MNHEY, CDR2 SVGAGI. This CDR3 is built from 15 residues. In DNA, the CDR3 is TGTGCCATCGGGAGGACAGGGTTTCTTAGGGAGACCCAGTACTTC. Its protein product is CAIGRTGFLRETQYF.

This clone has just a few counts. This rearrangement joins TRBV6-2 or TRBV6-3 to TRBJ2-6; TRBD1 matches at 7 bases. CDR3 length equals 17 residues. With 3 bases clipped from V and 4 bases from J, the junction kept 9 bases outside the gene matches. CDR1 MNHEY and CDR2 SVGEGT come from the germline V gene. The CDR3 bases are TGTGCCAGCAGTTATTTGACAGGGTTCCCAGGGGCCAACGTCCTGACTTTC. As protein: CASSYLTGFPGANVLTF.

The chain employs TRBV7-2 and TRBJ1-1; 8 bases are a match to TRBD1. CDR3 size: 14 residues. Germline V CDR1 and CDR2: SGHTA, FQGNSA. Unmatched junction bases numbered 4, after V lost 3 bases and J lost 4 bases. The CDR3: CASSFGRGRTEAFF. The CDR3 bases are TGTGCCAGCAGCTTCGGCAGGGGGCGCACTGAAGCTTTCTTT.

This clone was recorded once. J is TRBJ1-6 and V is TRBV10-1; 8 positions match TRBD1. CDR1 is WNHNN and CDR2 is SYGVQD in the germline V gene (reference sequence). With 11 bases clipped from V and 13 bases from J, the junction kept 16 bases outside the gene matches. The length of the CDR3 is 14 residues. The CDR3 sequence: CAGRGQDPLGPLHF. CDR3 DNA sequence: TGCGCCGGCCGGGGACAGGACCCCTTGGGGCCCCTCCACTTT.

This clone was seen a few times. The CDR3 sequence: CASSLGGGDYGYTF. The CDR3 DNA reads TGTGCCAGCAGCTTAGGAGGCGGTGACTATGGCTACACCTTC. V is TRBV7-9 and J is TRBJ1-2; no clear D gene. V lost 1 base and J lost 3, with 9 bases in between. CDR1 and CDR2 (germline): SEHNR, FQNEAQ (reference sequence). The CDR3 sequence is 14 residues long.

The genes are TRBV19 and TRBJ1-1; D unclear. Germline CDR1 and CDR2: LNHDA and SQIVND (reference sequence). V was shortened by 3 bases and J by 3 bases, with 20 bases between the two germline ends. This CDR3 region has 17 residues. The CDR3 sequence is CASSIGVAMGWDTEAFF. For the CDR3, the DNA is TGTGCCAGTAGTATCGGGGTTGCTATGGGGTGGGACACTGAAGCTTTCTTT. Filled out from reference TRBV19 and TRBJ1-1, the complete variable domain reads DGGITQSPKYLFRKEGQNVTLSCEQNLNHDAMYWYRQDPGQGLRLIYYSQIVNDFQKGDIAEGYSVSREKKESFPLTVTSAQKNPTAFYLCASSIGVAMGWDTEAFFGQGTRLTVV.

This chain connects TRBV11-2 to TRBJ1-2, with D maybe TRBD1 (5 bases). The CDR3 extends over 15 amino acids. Per the germline V gene, CDR1 is SGHAT and CDR2 is FQNNGV. V was trimmed by 1 base and J by 8 bases, leaving 17 bases between them. In DNA, the CDR3 is TGTGCCAGCAGCTTAGTCGCGGGACCGAATGCCGGCTACACCTTC. It specifies CASSLVAGPNAGYTF.

The rearrangement uses TRBV9 and TRBJ1-2; 8 positions agree with TRBD1. Germline values: CDR1 SGDLS, CDR2 YYNGEE. The trim removed 4 bases at V and 1 base at J, leaving 9 bases unmatched. The CDR3 sequence is 16 residues long. This CDR3 is CASSQVTGAINYGYTF. The CDR3 region has the DNA TGTGCCAGCAGCCAGGTGACAGGGGCGATTAACTATGGCTACACCTTC.

This clone has a handful of counts. The chain links TRBV6-1 to TRBJ1-6, with D perhaps matching TRBD1 (5 bases). CDR1 is MNHNS, CDR2 SASEGT, per germline. The CDR3 runs 14 residues. V was shortened by 3 bases and J by 4 bases, with 7 bases between the two germline ends. CDR3 sequence: CASSDRTYNSPLHF. In DNA form, the CDR3 reads TGTGCCAGCAGTGATAGGACATATAATTCACCCCTCCACTTT.

The genes are TRBV28 and TRBJ1-1, with D unclear. V was shortened by 7 bases and J by 1 base, with 16 bases between the two germline ends. The CDR3 covers 15 residues. The germline gives CDR1 MDHEN, CDR2 SYDVKM. CDR3 in amino acids: CASTGLEQSNTEAFF. The DNA for the CDR3 is TGTGCCAGCACAGGTCTCGAACAGTCGAACACTGAAGCTTTCTTT.

The V gene is TRBV18, the J gene TRBJ2-5, with D possibly being TRBD1 (6 bases). The CDR3 sequence is 14 residues long. Germline V CDR1 and CDR2: KGHSH, LQKENI. The V end lost 0 bases, the J end lost 4 bases, and 9 bases lay between the germline ends. CDR3 coding DNA: TGTGCCAGCTCACCACCTTCCAGGGGAGAGACCCAGTACTTC. It is translated as CASSPPSRGETQYF.

DNA for the CDR3: TGTGCCAGCACTATAGATTTGTGGTCCTACGAGCAGTACTTC. The encoded protein is CASTIDLWSYEQYF. The rearrangement links TRBV6-5 to TRBJ2-7; D remains ambiguous. V shed 7 bases and J shed 1 base, with 14 bases lying between them. This CDR3 spans 14 amino acids. Germline V gene sequence: CDR1 MNHEY, CDR2 SVGAGI.

The rearrangement links TRBV6-5 to TRBJ2-7; 10 bases line up with TRBD2. CDR3 size: 11 residues. Looked up from germline, CDR1 is MNHEY and CDR2 is SVGAGI. Trimming took 10 bases from V and 4 from J; bases not matched to a gene: 1. For the CDR3, the DNA is TGTGCCATAGCGGGAGGTTACGAGCAGTACTTC. Encoded protein: CAIAGGYEQYF.

The V and J genes are TRBV11-3 and TRBJ2-2; perhaps TRBD2 as D (6 bases). The CDR3 totals 16 residues. Germline V lookup: CDR1 SGHNT, CDR2 YENEEA. Deletions cut 5 bases from V and 1 base from J, with 14 bases between. CDR3 in amino acids: CASSPGGWENTGELFF. The CDR3 DNA sequence: TGTGCCAGCAGCCCTGGAGGGTGGGAGAACACCGGGGAGCTGTTTTTT.